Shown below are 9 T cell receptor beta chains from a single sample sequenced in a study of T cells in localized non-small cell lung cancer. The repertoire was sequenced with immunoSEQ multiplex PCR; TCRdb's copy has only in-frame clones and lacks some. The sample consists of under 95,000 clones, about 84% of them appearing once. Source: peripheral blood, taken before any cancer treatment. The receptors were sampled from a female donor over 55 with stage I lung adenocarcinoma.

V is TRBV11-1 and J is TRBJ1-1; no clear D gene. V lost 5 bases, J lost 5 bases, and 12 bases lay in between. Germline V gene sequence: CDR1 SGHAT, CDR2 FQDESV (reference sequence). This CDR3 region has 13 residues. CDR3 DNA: TGTGCCAGCAGCATGGGAACGGCGACTGAAGCTTTCTTT. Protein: CASSMGTATEAFF.

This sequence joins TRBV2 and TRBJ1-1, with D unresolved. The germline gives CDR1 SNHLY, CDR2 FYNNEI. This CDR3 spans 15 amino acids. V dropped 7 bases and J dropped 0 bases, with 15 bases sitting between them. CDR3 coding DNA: TGTGCCAGCAATGGTCCAAATTCTCTGAACACTGAAGCTTTCTTT. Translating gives CASNGPNSLNTEAFF.

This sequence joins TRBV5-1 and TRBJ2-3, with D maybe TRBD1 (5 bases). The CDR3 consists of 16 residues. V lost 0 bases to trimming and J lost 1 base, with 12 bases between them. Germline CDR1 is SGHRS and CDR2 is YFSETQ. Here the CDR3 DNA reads TGCGCCAGCAGCTTGGCCCCTAGGGGTCGCACAGATACGCAGTATTTT. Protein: CASSLAPRGRTDTQYF.

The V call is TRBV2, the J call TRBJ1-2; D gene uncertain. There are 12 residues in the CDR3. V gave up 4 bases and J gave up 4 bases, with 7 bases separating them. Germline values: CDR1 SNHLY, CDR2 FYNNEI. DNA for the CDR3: TGTGCCAGCAGTGCTTTACCCTATGGCTACACCTTC. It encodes CASSALPYGYTF. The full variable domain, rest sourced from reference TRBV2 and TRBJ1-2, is EPEVTQTPSHQVTQMGQEVILRCVPISNHLYFYWYRQILGQKVEFLVSFYNNEISEKSEIFDDQFSVERPDGSNFTLKIRSTKLEDSAMYFCASSALPYGYTFGSGTRLTVV.

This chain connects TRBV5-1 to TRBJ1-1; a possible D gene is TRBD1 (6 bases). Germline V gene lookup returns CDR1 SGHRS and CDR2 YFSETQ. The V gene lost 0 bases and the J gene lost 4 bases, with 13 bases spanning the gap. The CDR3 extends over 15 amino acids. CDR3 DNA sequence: TGCGCCAGCAGCTTGGCCCAGGGGAGGGTCACTGAAGCTTTCTTT. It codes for CASSLAQGRVTEAFF.

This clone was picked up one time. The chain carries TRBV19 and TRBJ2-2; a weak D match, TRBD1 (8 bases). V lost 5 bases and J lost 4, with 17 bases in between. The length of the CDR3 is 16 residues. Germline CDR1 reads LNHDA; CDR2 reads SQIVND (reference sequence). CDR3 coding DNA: TGTGCCAGTAGTCTCACAGGGGGGGGAACCACCGGGGAGCTGTTTTTT. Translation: CASSLTGGGTTGELFF.

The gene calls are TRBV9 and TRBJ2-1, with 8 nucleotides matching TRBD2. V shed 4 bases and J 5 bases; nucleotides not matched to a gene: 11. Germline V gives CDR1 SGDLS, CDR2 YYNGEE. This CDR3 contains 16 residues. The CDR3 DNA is TGTGCCAGCAGCACCCCGAGGCGGGGGGAAGACAATGAGCAGTTCTTC. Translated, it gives CASSTPRRGEDNEQFF.

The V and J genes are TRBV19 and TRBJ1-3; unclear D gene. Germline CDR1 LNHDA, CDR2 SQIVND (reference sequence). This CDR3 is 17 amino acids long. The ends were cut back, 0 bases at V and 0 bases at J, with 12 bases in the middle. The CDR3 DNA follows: TGTGCCAGTAGTATAGATCTCAACATCTTCTCTGGAAACACCATATATTTT. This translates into CASSIDLNIFSGNTIYF.

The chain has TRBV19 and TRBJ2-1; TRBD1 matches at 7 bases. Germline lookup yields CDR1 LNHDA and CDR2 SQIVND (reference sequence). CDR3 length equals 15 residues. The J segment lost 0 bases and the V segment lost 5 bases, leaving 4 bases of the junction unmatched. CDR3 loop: CASSWGQISYNEQFF. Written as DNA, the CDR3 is TGTGCCAGTAGTTGGGGACAGATCTCCTACAATGAGCAGTTCTTC. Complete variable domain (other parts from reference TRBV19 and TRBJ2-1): DGGITQSPKYLFRKEGQNVTLSCEQNLNHDAMYWYRQDPGQGLRLIYYSQIVNDFQKGDIAEGYSVSREKKESFPLTVTSAQKNPTAFYLCASSWGQISYNEQFFGPGTRLTVL.